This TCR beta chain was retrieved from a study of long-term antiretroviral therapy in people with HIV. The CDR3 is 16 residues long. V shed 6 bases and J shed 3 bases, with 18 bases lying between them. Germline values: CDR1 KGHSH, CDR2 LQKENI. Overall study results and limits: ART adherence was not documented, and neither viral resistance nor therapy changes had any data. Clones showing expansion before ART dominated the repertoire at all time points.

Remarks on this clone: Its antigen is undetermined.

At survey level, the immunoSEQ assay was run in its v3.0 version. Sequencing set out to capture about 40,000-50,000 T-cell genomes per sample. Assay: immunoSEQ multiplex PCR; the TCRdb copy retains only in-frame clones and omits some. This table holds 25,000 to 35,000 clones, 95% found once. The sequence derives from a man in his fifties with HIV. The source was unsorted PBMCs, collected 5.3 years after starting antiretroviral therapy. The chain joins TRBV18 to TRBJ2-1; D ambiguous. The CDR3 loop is CASSPDTSRDYNEQFF. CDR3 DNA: TGTGCCAGCTCTCCAGACACCTCCCGAGACTACAATGAGCAGTTCTTC. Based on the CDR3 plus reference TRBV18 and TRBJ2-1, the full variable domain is NAGVMQNPRHLVRRRGQEARLRCSPMKGHSHVYWYRQLPEEGLKFMVYLQKENIIDESGMPKERFSAEFPKEGPSILRIQQVVRGDSAAYFCASSPDTSRDYNEQFFGPGTRLTVL.